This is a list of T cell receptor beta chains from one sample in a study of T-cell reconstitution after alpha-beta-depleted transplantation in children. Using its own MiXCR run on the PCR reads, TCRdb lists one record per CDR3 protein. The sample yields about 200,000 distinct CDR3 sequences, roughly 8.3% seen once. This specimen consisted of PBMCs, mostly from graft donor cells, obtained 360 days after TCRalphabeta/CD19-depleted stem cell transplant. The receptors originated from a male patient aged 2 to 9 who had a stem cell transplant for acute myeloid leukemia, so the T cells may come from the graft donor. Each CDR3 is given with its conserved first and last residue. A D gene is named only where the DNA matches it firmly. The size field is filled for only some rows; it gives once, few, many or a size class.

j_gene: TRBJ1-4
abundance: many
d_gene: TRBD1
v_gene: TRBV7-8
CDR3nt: TGTGCCAGCAGCTTAATTGGGACAGCTGCGGTTCTGTTTTTT
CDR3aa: CASSLIGTAAVLFF

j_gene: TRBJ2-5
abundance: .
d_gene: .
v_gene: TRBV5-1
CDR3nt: TGCGCCAGCAGCTTGGCAGCAGGGGTAGAGACCCAGTACTTC
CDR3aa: CASSLAAGVETQYF

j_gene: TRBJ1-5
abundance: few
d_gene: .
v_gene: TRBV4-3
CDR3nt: TGCGCCAGCAGCCAAGATGAGGGGCGAAATCAGCCCCAGCATTTT
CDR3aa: CASSQDEGRNQPQHF

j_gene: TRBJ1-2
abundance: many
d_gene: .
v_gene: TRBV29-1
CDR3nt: TGCAGCGTTGAATCCAGGACTTTCTATGGCTACACCTTC
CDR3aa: CSVESRTFYGYTF

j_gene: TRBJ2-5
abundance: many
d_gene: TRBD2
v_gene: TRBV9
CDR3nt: TGTGCCAGCAGCGCTAGTCGCGGGACTAGCGGGGGAGAGACCCAGTACTTC
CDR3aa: CASSASRGTSGGETQYF

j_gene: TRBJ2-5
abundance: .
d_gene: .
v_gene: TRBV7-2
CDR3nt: TGTGCCAGCAGTCTGCGACTAAACCCGCAAGAGACCCAGTACTTC
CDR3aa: CASSLRLNPQETQYF

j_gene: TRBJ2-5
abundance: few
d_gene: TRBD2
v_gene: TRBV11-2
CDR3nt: TGTGCCAGCAGCAGACTAGCGGGAGGGGGAGTCATAGAGACCCAGTACTTC
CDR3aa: CASSRLAGGGVIETQYF

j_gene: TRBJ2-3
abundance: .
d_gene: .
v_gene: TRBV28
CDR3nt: TGTGCCAGCAGCCCCGATAGACAGGGCACAGATACGCAGTATTTT
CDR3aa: CASSPDRQGTDTQYF

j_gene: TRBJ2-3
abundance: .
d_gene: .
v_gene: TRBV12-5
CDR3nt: TGTGCCTCAGGGGGGAATGCGGGAGATACGCAGTATTTT
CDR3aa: CASGGNAGDTQYF

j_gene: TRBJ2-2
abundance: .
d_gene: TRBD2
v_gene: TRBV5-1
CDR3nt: TGCGCCAGCAGCGGATCTAGCGGGACGAACACCGGGGAGCTGTTTTTT
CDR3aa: CASSGSSGTNTGELFF

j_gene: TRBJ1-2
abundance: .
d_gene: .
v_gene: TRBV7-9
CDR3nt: TGTGCCAGCAGCTTAGTGCCAAGGAGGGCTGATGGCTACACCTTC
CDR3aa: CASSLVPRRADGYTF

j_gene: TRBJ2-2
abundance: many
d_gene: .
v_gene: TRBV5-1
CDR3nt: TGCGCCAGCAGCTCCATGGCCGGGGAGCTGTTTTTT
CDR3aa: CASSSMAGELFF

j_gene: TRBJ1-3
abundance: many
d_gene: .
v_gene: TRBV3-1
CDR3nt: TGTGCCAGCAGCCAAGCGGGGCAGGGAAGAGGAAACACCATATATTTT
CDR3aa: CASSQAGQGRGNTIYF

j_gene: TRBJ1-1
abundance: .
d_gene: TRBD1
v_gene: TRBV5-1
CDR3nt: TGCGCCAGCAGCTCGACAGGGGATATCACTGAAGCTTTCTTT
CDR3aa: CASSSTGDITEAFF

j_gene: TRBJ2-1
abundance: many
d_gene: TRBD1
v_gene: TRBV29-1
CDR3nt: TGCAGCGCTGGGACAGGGGGTCGTGAGCAGTTCTTC
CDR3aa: CSAGTGGREQFF

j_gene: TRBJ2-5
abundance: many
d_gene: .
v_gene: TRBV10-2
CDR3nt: TGCGCCAGTGGGGAGTACCAAGAGACCCAGTACTTC
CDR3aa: CASGEYQETQYF

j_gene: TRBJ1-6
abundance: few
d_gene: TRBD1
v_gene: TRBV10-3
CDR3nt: TGTGCCATCAGTGCCGAGCGGACAGGAGAATCACCCCTCCACTTT
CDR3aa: CAISAERTGESPLHF

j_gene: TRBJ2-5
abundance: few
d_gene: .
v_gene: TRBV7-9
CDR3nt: TGTGCCAGCAGCTTAGTTCGGTGGGAAGAGACCCAGTACTTC
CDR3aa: CASSLVRWEETQYF

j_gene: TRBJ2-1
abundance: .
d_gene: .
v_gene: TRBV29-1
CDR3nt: TGCAGCGTCCATCCCGCGGGGGCTAGTCGCAATGAGCAGTTCTTC
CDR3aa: CSVHPAGASRNEQFF

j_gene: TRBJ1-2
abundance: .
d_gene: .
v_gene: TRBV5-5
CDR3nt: TGTGCCAGCAGCTTGGGATTACAGGCAGCTAACTATGGCTACACCTTC
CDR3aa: CASSLGLQAANYGYTF

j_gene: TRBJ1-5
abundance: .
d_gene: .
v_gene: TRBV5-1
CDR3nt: TGCGCCAGCAGCCCCTGGGGGGGCGCTCAGCCCCAGCATTTT
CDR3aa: CASSPWGGAQPQHF

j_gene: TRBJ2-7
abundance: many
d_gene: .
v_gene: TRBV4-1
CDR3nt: TGCGCCAGCAGCCAAGATCCAGGAATCTCCTACGAGCAGTACTTC
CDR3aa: CASSQDPGISYEQYF